This T cell receptor beta chain appears in the sequencing data of a study of circulating CD8 cells and anti-PD-1 response in melanoma. This clonotype is classed as large. What it recognizes is unknown. General study points: PD-1 and DPOS subsets showed similar, higher clonality than DNEG.

Sorting of live CD3+CD8+TCRalphabeta+ cells by PD-1 and/or TIGIT gave four subsets. CDR3 size: 15 residues. Germline V gene lookup returns CDR1 LNHDA and CDR2 SQIVND (reference sequence). V lost 8 bases, J lost 4 bases, and 10 bases stayed unmatched. Using about 15 ng of total RNA, TCR libraries were made with the QIAseq Immune Repertoire TCR panel. TCRdb called the reads again in MiXCR, with one record for every CDR3 protein. The sample carries about 620 distinct CDR3 sequences, 8% to 9% recorded once. The chain is built from TRBV19 and TRBJ2-1; the match to TRBD2 covers 8 bases. This clonotype originated in a human donor with melanoma. The sequencing here drew on CD8+ T cells from PBMCs, taken at baseline or after one month of anti-PD-1 therapy (not recorded which). CDR3 amino acids: CASSATSGLYNEQFF. CDR3 nucleotide sequence: TGTGCCAGTTCTGCTACTAGCGGACTATACAATGAGCAGTTCTTC. The full variable domain, with the rest looked up from reference TRBV19 and TRBJ2-1, is DGGITQSPKYLFRKEGQNVTLSCEQNLNHDAMYWYRQDPGQGLRLIYYSQIVNDFQKGDIAEGYSVSREKKESFPLTVTSAQKNPTAFYLCASSATSGLYNEQFFGPGTRLTVL.